This is a list of T cell receptor beta chains from one sample in a study of PD-1 blockade in classical Hodgkin lymphoma. TCRdb keeps only in-frame clones here, not all; method: immunoSEQ multiplex PCR. The data contain tens of thousands of clones, more than 60% of them singletons. This material consisted of peripheral blood mononuclear cells (PBMCs), taken before the second cycle of nivolumab. These receptors came from a human donor with classical Hodgkin lymphoma. Both conserved end residues are part of each CDR3. Fields, in order: CDR3 DNA, CDR3 protein, clone size, V gene, D gene, J gene, CDR3 length. D genes are given only for firm matches. Some rows mark clone size as missing; the rest say once, few, many or name a class of expanded clone.

TGCGCCAGCAGCTTGGTAAGGGACACTGAAGCTTTCTTT	CASSLVRDTEAFF	NA	TRBV5-1	NA	TRBJ1-1	13
TGCGCCAGCAGCTTGGCCGGGGGGGACACAGATACGCAGTATTTT	CASSLAGGDTDTQYF	once	TRBV5-1	TRBD2	TRBJ2-3	15
TGTGCCAGCAGTTTAAAAGCGGACGGGTTCTACGAGCAGTACTTC	CASSLKADGFYEQYF	NA	TRBV27	NA	TRBJ2-7	15
TGTGCCAGCAGCTTCATAAGCCTCGGGCACTATGGCTACACCTTC	CASSFISLGHYGYTF	medium-sized	TRBV5-6	NA	TRBJ1-2	15
TGCAGCGTTGAAGGACAGGTCATGAACACTGAAGCTTTCTTT	CSVEGQVMNTEAFF	NA	TRBV29-1	NA	TRBJ1-1	14
TGTGCCAGCAGCCAAAAGTCGTACACCTACAATGAGCAGTTCTTC	CASSQKSYTYNEQFF	many	TRBV7-8	NA	TRBJ2-1	15
TGTGCCAGCAGTGTCCAGGGCTACGAGCAGTACTTC	CASSVQGYEQYF	NA	TRBV2	NA	TRBJ2-7	12
TGTGCCAGCAGCCCGCAGGGGCTGAGTCTCAATGAGCAGTTCTTC	CASSPQGLSLNEQFF	NA	TRBV7-9	NA	TRBJ2-1	15
TGTGCCAGTAGTGAGGGGAGGGACAATCAGCCCCAGCATTTT	CASSEGRDNQPQHF	NA	TRBV19	NA	TRBJ1-5	14
TGTGCCAGCAGTAAGGGTGGGAGAGGAAACACCATATATTTT	CASSKGGRGNTIYF	once	TRBV6-5	NA	TRBJ1-3	14
TGTGCCAGCCGACGGTCGGGGCGAGGCACTGAAGCTTTCTTT	CASRRSGRGTEAFF	NA	TRBV6-5	NA	TRBJ1-1	14
TGTGCCAGCCAGCCCCCGGGAAATGAGCAGTTCTTC	CASQPPGNEQFF	NA	TRBV27	NA	TRBJ2-1	12
TGTGCCAGCTCACCGGGGACCAGAGAGGAGCAGTTCTTC	CASSPGTREEQFF	NA	TRBV18	NA	TRBJ2-1	13
TGTGCCAGCAGCTTTTCAGGGGATAGGTTGAACTATGGCTACACCTTC	CASSFSGDRLNYGYTF	NA	TRBV7-9	NA	TRBJ1-2	16
TGCAGCGTTGAAGAGGACACTAGTATGGCAGATACGCAGTATTTT	CSVEEDTSMADTQYF	NA	TRBV29-1	NA	TRBJ2-3	15
TGTGCCAGCAGCGTAGGTTTGGGACAGGGGGCGGGCGAGCAGTACTTC	CASSVGLGQGAGEQYF	NA	TRBV9	TRBD1	TRBJ2-7	16
TGTGCCAGCAGTGAATTTCGGTTTTCTGGAAACACCATATATTTT	CASSEFRFSGNTIYF	NA	TRBV25-1	NA	TRBJ1-3	15
TGTGCCAGTAGTCGAAGACAGGGCGATCAGCCCCAGCATTTT	CASSRRQGDQPQHF	NA	TRBV19	TRBD1	TRBJ1-5	14